The 6 T cell receptor beta chains given below trace back to one sample, sequenced in a study of identical twins (dated by TCRdb to the mid-2010s). Library creation used 5' RACE. Sequenced using an Illumina HiSeq 2000. TCRdb reprocessing: public reads trimmed at Q25 with fastp, clones called with MiXCR, in-frame beta chains kept. Here each entry gathers all rows of one CDR3 protein and keeps the most common genes and DNA. The sample yields about 1.7 million distinct CDR3 sequences; about 32% were counted once. 0.25% to 0.3% of the sample comes from the top ten. The sequenced sample consisted of cord blood. The receptors derive from a newborn girl in good health.

The CDR3 sequence is CASSQEVSSGSWSDTQYF. The CDR3 DNA sequence: TGCGCCAGCAGCCAAGAGGTTTCTAGCGGGAGTTGGTCAGATACGCAGTATTTT. The chain links TRBV4-1 to TRBJ2-3, with 10 bases fitting TRBD2. Germline CDR1 reads MGHRA; CDR2 reads YSYEKL. This CDR3 is 18 amino acids long. V was clipped by 0 bases and J by 4 bases; unmatched bases: 10.

The chain links TRBV5-1 to TRBJ2-1; the match to TRBD2 covers 11 bases. The germline V gene encodes CDR1 SGHRS and CDR2 YFSETQ. CDR3 length equals 16 residues. Unmatched junction bases numbered 7, after V lost 3 bases and J lost 5 bases. The CDR3 loop is CASSSLAGGLNNEQFF. The CDR3 DNA reads TGCGCCAGCAGCTCGTTAGCGGGAGGGCTTAACAATGAGCAGTTCTTC.

This clonotype was picked up a small number of times. V is TRBV25-1 and J is TRBJ1-2; D remains unclear. Trimming stripped 1 base from V and 3 bases from J, with 6 bases between. Per the germline V gene, CDR1 is MGHDK and CDR2 is SYGVNS. This CDR3 region has 13 residues. The CDR3 is CASSELTDYGYTF. Written as DNA, the CDR3 is TGTGCCAGCAGTGAATTAACAGACTATGGCTACACCTTC.

The chain is built from TRBV12-3 or TRBV12-4 and TRBJ2-5; D is perhaps TRBD1 or TRBD2 (7 bases each). Trimming stripped 5 bases from V and 5 bases from J, with 18 bases between. The CDR3 is made up of 15 amino acids. CDR3: CASSPLPGGGETQYF. The CDR3 nucleotides are TGTGCCAGCAGTCCGCTCCCAGGGGGAGGGGAGACCCAGTACTTC.

This clonotype was recorded a few times. J is TRBJ2-1 and V is TRBV4-1; tentatively, D is TRBD1 or TRBD2 (5 bases each). The CDR3 has 16 residues. The germline V gene has CDR1 MGHRA and CDR2 YSYEKL. V shed 3 bases and J shed 6 bases, with 18 bases lying between them. The chain's CDR3 is CASSQFYGAWGNEQFF. The CDR3 nucleotides are TGCGCCAGCAGCCAGTTTTACGGGGCCTGGGGCAATGAGCAGTTCTTC.

This clonotype was counted only a few times. The chain is built from TRBV15 and TRBJ1-4; D not certain. CDR1 is LNHNV, CDR2 YYDKDF, per germline (reference sequence). This CDR3 has 15 residues. Trimming left V 4 bases short and J 7 bases short, with 16 bases between. This chain's CDR3 is CATSTETTLSEKLFF. CDR3 bases: TGTGCCACCAGCACCGAGACGACGCTAAGTGAAAAACTGTTTTTT. The variable domain in full, completed from reference TRBV15 and TRBJ1-4, reads DAMVIQNPRYQVTQFGKPVTLSCSQTLNHNVMYWYQQKSSQAPKLLFHYYDKDFNNEADTPDNFQSRRPNTSFCFLDIRSPGLGDTAMYLCATSTETTLSEKLFFGSGTQLSVL.